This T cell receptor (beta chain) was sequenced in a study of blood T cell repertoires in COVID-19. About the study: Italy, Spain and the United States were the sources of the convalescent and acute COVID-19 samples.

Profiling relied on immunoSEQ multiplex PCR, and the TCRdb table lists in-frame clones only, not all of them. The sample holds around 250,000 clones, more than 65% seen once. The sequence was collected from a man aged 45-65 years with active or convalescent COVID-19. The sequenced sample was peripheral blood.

CDR3 bases: TGTGCCTGGAGGCCCGGGACAGGGGGAAGCCAGCCCCAGCATTTT. It translates to CAWRPGTGGSQPQHF. The V gene is TRBV30, the J gene TRBJ1-5, with 11 bases matching TRBD1. The J segment lost 7 bases and the V segment lost 3 bases, leaving 8 bases of the junction unmatched. The germline V gene has CDR1 GTSNPN and CDR2 SVGIG (reference sequence). The CDR3 length is 15 residues.